This TCR beta chain was identified during a study of blood T cells in healthy people across ages. Study-wide results and limits: Strong correlation existed between TCR beta diversity and naive T cell percentage.

Primed by a sample-barcoded 5' primer and a J-beta primer mix, a second PCR proceeded for about 6 to 11 cycles. TCRdb reprocessed the 5' RACE reads via MiXCR and lists one record per CDR3 protein. This table has over 700,000 distinct CDR3 sequences, 50% to 65% appearing once. V was pared by 1 base and J by 6 bases, with 10 bases between. The CDR3 is 14 residues long. Germline loops: CDR1 KGHDR, CDR2 SFDVKD. Details on this clonotype: As yet, its antigen is unknown.

Each of the donors had roughly 9.1 milliliters of peripheral blood drawn into EDTA-treated Vacutainer tubes. Sequencing was performed on blood. The rearrangement uses TRBV24-1 and TRBJ2-3; D is undetermined. The receptor's source is a man at least 80 years old in good health. The CDR3 DNA sequence: TGTGCCACCAGTGATTTCGCCGTTGTTGATACGCAGTATTTT. Translating it yields CATSDFAVVDTQYF.